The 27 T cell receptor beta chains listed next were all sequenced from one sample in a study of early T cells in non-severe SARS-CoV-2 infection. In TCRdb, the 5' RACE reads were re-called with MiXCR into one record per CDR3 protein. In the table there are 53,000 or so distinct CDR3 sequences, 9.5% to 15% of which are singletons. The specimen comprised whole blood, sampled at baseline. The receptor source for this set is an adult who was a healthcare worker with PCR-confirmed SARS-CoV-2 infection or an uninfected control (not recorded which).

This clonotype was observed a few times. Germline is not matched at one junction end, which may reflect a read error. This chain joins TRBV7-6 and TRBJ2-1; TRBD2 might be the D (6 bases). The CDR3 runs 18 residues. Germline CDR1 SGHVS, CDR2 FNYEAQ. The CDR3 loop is CASSLVDSILASHNEQFF. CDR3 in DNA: TGTGCCAGCAGCTTAGTCGATAGTATACTAGCCTCCCACAATGAGCAGTTCTTC.

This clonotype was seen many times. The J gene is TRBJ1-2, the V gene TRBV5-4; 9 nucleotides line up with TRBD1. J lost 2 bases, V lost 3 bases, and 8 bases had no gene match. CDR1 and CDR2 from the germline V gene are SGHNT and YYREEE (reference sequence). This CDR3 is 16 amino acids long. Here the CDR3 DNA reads TGTGCCAGCAGCTCTTCCCTTGGACAGGGGAACTATGGCTACACCTTC. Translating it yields CASSSSLGQGNYGYTF.

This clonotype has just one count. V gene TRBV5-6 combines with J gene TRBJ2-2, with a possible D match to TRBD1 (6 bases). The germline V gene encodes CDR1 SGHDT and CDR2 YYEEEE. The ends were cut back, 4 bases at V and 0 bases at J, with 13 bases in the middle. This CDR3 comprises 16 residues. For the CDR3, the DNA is TGTGCCAGCAGCACCTACAGGGTCTCGAACACCGGGGAGCTGTTTTTT. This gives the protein CASSTYRVSNTGELFF.

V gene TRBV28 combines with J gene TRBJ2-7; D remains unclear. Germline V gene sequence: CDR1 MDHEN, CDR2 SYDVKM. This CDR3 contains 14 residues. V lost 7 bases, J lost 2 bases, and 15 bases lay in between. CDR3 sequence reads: CASTSRRTPYEQYF. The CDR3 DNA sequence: TGTGCCAGCACCTCAAGAAGGACGCCCTACGAGCAGTACTTC.

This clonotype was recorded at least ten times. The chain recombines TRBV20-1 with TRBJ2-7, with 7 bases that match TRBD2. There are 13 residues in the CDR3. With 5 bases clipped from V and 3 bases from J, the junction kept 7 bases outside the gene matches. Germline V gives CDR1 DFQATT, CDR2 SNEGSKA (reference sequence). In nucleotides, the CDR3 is TGCAGTGCTGAGTCTAGCGGAGACTACGAGCAGTACTTC. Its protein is CSAESSGDYEQYF.

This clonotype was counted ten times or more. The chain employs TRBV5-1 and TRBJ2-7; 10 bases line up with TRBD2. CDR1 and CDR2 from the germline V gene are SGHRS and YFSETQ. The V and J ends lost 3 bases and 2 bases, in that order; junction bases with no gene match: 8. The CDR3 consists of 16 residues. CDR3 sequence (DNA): TGCGCCAGCAGCTCCCAGAGCGGACTAGCGGCCTACGAGCAGTACTTC. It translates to CASSSQSGLAAYEQYF.

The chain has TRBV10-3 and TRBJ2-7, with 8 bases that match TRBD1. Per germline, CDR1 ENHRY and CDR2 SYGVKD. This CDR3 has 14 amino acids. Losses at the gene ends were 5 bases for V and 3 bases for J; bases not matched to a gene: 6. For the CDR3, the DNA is TGTGCCATCAGTAAACAGGGGGTTAACTACGAGCAGTACTTC. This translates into CAISKQGVNYEQYF.

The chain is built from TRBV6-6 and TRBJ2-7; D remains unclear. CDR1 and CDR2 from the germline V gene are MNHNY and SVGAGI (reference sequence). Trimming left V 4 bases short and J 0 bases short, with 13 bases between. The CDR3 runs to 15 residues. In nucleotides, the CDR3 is TGTGCCAGCAGTTGGTCGACGCCGAGCTCCTACGAGCAGTACTTC. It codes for CASSWSTPSSYEQYF.

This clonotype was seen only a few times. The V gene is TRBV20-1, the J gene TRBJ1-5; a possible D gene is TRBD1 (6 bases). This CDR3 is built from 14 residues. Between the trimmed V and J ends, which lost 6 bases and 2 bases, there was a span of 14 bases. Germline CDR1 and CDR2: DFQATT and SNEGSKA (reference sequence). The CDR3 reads CSANGGARNQPQHF. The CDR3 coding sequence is TGCAGTGCCAACGGGGGGGCGCGCAATCAGCCCCAGCATTTT.

For the CDR3, the DNA is TGTGCCAGCAGTGAACAGACTGGCGGAAACAATGAGCAGTTCTTC. This sequence encodes CASSEQTGGNNEQFF. The J gene is TRBJ2-1, the V gene TRBV27; no clear D gene. The V gene's germline CDR1 is MNHEY and CDR2 SMNVEV (reference sequence). Trimming cost V 5 bases and J 5 bases, with 16 bases left between them. The CDR3 length is 15 residues.

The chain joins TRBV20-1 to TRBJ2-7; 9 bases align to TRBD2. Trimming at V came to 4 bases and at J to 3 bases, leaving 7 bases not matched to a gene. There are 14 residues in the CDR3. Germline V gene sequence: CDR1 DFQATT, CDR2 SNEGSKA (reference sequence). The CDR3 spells CSANEVAGDYEQYF. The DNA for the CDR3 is TGCAGTGCTAATGAGGTAGCGGGAGACTACGAGCAGTACTTC.

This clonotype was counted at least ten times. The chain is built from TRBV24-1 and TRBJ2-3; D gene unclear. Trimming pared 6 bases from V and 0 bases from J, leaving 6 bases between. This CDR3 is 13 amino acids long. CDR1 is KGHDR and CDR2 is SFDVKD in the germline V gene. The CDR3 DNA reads TGTGCCACCAGTTACGGGAGCACAGATACGCAGTATTTT. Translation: CATSYGSTDTQYF.

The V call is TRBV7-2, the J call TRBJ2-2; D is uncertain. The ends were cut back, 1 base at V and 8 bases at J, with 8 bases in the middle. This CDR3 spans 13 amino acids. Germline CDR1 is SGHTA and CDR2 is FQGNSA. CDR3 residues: CASSLDPLGELFF. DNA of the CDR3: TGTGCCAGCAGCTTAGACCCGCTTGGGGAGCTGTTTTTT.

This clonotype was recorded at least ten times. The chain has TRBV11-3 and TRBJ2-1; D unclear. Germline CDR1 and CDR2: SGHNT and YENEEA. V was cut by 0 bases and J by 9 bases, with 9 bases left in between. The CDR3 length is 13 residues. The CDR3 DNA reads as TGTGCCAGCAGCTTAGAATACCGGAGTGAGCAGTTCTTC. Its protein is CASSLEYRSEQFF.

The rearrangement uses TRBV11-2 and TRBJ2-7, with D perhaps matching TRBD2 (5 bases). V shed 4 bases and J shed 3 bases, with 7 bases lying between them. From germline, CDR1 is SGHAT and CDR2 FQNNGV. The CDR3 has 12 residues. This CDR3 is CASSSGIYEQYF. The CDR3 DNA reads TGTGCCAGCAGCTCCGGGATCTACGAGCAGTACTTC.

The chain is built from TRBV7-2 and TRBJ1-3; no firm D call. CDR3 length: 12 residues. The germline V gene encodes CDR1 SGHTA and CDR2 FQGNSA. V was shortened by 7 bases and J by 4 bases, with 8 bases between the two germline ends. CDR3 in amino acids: CASISSGNTIYF. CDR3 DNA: TGTGCCAGCATTAGTTCCGGAAACACCATATATTTT.

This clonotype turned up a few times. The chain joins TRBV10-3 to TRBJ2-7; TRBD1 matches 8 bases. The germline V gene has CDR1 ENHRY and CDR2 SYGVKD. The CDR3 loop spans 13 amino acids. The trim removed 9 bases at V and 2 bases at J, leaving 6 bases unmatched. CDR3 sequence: CAMGTGQTYEQYF. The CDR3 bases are TGTGCCATGGGGACAGGCCAGACCTACGAGCAGTACTTC.

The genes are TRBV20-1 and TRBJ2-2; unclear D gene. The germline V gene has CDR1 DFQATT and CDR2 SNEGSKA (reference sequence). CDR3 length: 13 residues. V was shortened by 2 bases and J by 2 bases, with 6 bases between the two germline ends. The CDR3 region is CSARRQNTGELFF. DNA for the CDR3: TGCAGTGCTAGAAGGCAAAACACCGGGGAGCTGTTTTTT.

The CDR3 nucleotides read TGTGCCAGCAGCTCCCTGGGACAGTTCCAAGAGACCCAGTACTTC. This gives the protein CASSSLGQFQETQYF. This sequence joins TRBV7-9 and TRBJ2-5, with TRBD1 matching 7 bases. The CDR3 is 15 residues long. Germline V CDR1 and CDR2: SEHNR, FQNEAQ (reference sequence). J lost 1 base, V lost 4 bases, and 6 bases had no gene match.

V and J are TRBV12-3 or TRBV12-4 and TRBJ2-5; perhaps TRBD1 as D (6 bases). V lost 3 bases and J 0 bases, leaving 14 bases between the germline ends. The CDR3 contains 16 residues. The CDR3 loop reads CASSFWGTQYQETQYF. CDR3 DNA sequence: TGTGCCAGCAGTTTCTGGGGGACACAGTACCAAGAGACCCAGTACTTC.

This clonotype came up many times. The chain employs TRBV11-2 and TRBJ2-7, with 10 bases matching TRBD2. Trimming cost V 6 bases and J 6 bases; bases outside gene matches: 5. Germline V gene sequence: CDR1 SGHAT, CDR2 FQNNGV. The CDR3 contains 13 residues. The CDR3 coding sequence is TGTGCCAGCAGGCCTATAGCGGGAGGCGAGCAGTACTTC. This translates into CASRPIAGGEQYF.

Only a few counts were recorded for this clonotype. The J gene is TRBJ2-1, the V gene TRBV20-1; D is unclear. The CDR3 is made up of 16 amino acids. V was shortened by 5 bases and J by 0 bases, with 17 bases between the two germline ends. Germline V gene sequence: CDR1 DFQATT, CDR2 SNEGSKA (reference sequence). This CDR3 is CSAGVGQPGSYNEQFF. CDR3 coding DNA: TGCAGTGCTGGAGTAGGTCAACCTGGCTCCTACAATGAGCAGTTCTTC.

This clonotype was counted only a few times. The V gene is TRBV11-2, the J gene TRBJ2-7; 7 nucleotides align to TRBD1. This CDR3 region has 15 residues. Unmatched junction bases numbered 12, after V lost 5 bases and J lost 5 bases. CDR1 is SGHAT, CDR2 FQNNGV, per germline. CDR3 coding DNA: TGTGCCAGCAGCCACTACAGGGGAAATATCCACGAGCAGTACTTC. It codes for CASSHYRGNIHEQYF.

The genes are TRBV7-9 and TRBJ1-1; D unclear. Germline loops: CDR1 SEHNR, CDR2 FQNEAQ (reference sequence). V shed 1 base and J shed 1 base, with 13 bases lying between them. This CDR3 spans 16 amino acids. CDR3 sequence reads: CASSLGYSRPNTEAFF. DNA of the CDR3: TGTGCCAGCAGCTTAGGTTACAGCCGCCCGAACACTGAAGCTTTCTTT.

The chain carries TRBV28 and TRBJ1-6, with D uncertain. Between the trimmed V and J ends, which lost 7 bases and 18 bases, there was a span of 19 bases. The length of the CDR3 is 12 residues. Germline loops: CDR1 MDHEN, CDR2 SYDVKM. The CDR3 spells CASTSSGPRYHF. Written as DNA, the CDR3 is TGTGCCAGCACCTCTTCGGGCCCGCGTTACCACTTT.

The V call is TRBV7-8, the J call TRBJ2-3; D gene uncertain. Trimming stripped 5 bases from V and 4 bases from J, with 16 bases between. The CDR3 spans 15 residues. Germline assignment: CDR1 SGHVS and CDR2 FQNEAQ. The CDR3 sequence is CASSETRAGADTQYF. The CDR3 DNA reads TGTGCCAGCAGCGAAACAAGGGCCGGAGCAGATACGCAGTATTTT.

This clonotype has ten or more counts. The CDR3 DNA reads TGTGCCAGCAGGGGAGGGGCCAATGAGCAGTTCTTC. Its translation: CASRGGANEQFF. This chain connects TRBV3-1 to TRBJ2-1, with 7 bases matching TRBD2. V gave up 6 bases and J gave up 6 bases; unmatched junction bases: 2. Germline CDR1 and CDR2: LGHDT and YNNKEL (reference sequence). The CDR3 is 12 amino acids.